What follows describes a single T cell receptor (beta chain). The antigen remains unidentified. Combining a sample-barcoded 5' primer with a J-beta primer mix, a second PCR ran for about 6 to 12 cycles. All cDNA molecules were each tagged by a template-switch adaptor with 12 random nucleotides. From the 5' RACE reads, TCRdb called clonotypes with MiXCR, one entry per CDR3 protein. The repertoire consists of under 750,000 distinct CDR3 sequences, with 40% to 55% occurring once and the leading ten covering about 22%. The data are from a study of blood T cells in healthy people across ages. The germline V gene encodes CDR1 MDHEN and CDR2 SYDVKM. This CDR3 is 18 amino acids long. The ends lost 1 base at V and 2 bases at J; junction bases unmatched: 12. Study-wide results and limits: The long-lived group displayed more naive CD4+ cells, plus higher diversity, than the aged donors did. Per million T cells, TCR beta diversity dropped about linearly as age rose.

The gene calls are TRBV28 and TRBJ2-7, with 9 bases identical to TRBD1. Sequencing used blood. The receptor's source is a man older than 75 in good health. The CDR3 protein is CASSLYSSGQGRPYEQYF. In DNA form, the CDR3 reads TGTGCCAGCAGTTTATACTCCTCCGGACAGGGGAGGCCCTACGAGCAGTACTTC.